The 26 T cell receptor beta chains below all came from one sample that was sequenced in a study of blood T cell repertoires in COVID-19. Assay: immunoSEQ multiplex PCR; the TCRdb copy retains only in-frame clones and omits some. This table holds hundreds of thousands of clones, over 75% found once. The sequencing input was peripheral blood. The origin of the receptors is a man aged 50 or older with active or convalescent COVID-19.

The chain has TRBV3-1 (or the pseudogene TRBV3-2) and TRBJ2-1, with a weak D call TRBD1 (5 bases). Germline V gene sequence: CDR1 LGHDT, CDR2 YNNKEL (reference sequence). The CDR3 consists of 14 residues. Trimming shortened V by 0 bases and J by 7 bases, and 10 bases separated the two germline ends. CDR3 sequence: CASSQDPTVNEQFF. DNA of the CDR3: TGTGCCAGCAGCCAAGATCCGACAGTGAATGAGCAGTTCTTC.

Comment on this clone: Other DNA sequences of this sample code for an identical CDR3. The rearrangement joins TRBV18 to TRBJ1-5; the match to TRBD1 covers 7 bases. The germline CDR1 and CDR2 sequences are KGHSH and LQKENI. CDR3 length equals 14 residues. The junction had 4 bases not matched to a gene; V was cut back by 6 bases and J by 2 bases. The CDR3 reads CASSPTGGNQPQHF. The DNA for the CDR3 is TGTGCCAGCTCTCCTACAGGGGGCAATCAGCCCCAGCATTTT.

The CDR3 nucleotides read TGTGCCAGCCTTTTCCAGGGGGGCACAGATACGCAGTATTTT. The encoded protein is CASLFQGGTDTQYF. The chain carries TRBV6-5 and TRBJ2-3; 7 positions match TRBD1. With 8 bases clipped from V and 1 base from J, the junction kept 6 bases outside the gene matches. The germline CDR1 and CDR2 sequences are MNHEY and SVGAGI. This CDR3 is built from 14 residues.

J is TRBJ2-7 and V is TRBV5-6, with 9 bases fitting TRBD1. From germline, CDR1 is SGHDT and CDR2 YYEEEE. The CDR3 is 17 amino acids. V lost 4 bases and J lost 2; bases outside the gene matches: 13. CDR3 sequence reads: CASSAEPGTGSPYEQYF. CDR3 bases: TGTGCCAGCAGCGCCGAACCCGGGACAGGGTCCCCCTACGAGCAGTACTTC. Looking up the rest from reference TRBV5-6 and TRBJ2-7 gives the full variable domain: DAGVTQSPTHLIKTRGQQVTLRCSPKSGHDTVSWYQQALGQGPQFIFQYYEEEERQRGNFPDRFSGHQFPNYSSELNVNALLLGDSALYLCASSAEPGTGSPYEQYFGPGTRLTVT.

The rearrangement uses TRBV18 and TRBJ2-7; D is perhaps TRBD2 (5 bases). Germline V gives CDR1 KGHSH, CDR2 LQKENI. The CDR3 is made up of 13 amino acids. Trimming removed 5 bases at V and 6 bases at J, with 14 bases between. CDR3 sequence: CASSGPALGEQYF. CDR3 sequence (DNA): TGTGCCAGCTCAGGACCCGCACTAGGCGAGCAGTACTTC.

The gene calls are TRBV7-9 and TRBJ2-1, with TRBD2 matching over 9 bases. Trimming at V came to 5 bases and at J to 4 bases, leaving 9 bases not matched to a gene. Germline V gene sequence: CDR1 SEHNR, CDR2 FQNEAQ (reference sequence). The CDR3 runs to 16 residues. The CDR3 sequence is CASSVIRTSEYNEQFF. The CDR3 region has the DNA TGTGCCAGCAGCGTAATAAGGACTAGCGAATACAATGAGCAGTTCTTC.

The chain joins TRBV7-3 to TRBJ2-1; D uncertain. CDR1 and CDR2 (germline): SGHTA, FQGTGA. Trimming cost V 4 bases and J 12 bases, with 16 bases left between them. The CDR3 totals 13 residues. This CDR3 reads CASSSGDSPPQFF. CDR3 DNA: TGTGCCAGCAGCTCCGGAGACTCACCCCCGCAGTTCTTC.

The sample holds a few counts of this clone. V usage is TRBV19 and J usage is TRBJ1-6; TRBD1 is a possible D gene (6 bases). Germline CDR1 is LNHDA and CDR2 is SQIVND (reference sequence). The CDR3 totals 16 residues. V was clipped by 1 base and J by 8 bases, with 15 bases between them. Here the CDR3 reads CASSIGTGSAYSPLHF. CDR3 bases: TGTGCCAGTAGTATAGGAACAGGGTCGGCGTATTCACCCCTCCACTTT.

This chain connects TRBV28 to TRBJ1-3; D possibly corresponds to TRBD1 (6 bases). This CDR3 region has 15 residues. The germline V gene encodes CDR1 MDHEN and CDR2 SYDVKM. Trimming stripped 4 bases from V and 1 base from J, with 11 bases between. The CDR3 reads CASSSRGGSGNTIYF. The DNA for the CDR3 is TGTGCCAGCAGTTCCAGGGGAGGGTCTGGAAACACCATATATTTT.

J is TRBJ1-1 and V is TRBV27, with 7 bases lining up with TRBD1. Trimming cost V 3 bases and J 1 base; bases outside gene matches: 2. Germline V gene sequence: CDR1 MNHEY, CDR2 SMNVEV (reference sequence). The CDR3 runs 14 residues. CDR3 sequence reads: CASSFGTANTEAFF. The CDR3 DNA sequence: TGTGCCAGCAGTTTTGGGACAGCGAACACTGAAGCTTTCTTT.

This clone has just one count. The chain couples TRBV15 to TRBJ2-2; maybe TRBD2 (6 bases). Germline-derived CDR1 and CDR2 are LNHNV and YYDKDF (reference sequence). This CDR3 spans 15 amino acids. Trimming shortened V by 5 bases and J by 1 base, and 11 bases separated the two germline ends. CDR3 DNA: TGTGCCACCAGCCGGGACTCATTGAACACCGGGGAGCTGTTTTTT. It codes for CATSRDSLNTGELFF.

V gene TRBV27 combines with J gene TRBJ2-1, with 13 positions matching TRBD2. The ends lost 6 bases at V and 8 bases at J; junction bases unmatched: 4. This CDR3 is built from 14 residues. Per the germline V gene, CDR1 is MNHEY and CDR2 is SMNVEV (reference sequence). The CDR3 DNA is TGTGCCAGCAGGGGACTAGCGGGGATTGATGAGCAGTTCTTC. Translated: CASRGLAGIDEQFF.

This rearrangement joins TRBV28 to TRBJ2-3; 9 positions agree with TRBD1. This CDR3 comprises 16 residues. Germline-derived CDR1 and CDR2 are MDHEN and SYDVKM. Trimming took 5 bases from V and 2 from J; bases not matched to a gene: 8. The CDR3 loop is CASSAHRGLVTDTQYF. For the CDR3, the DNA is TGTGCCAGCAGTGCCCACAGGGGGCTTGTCACAGATACGCAGTATTTT. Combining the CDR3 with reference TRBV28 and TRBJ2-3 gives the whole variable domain DVKVTQSSRYLVKRTGEKVFLECVQDMDHENMFWYRQDPGLGLRLIYFSYDVKMKEKGDIPEGYSVSREKKERFSLILESASTNQTSMYLCASSAHRGLVTDTQYFGPGTRLTVL.

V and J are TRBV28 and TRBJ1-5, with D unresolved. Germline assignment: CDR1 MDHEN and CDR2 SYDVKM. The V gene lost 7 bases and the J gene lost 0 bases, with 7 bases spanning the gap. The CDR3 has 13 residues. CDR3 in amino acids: CASKAVSNQPQHF. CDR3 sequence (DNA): TGTGCCAGCAAGGCGGTTAGCAATCAGCCCCAGCATTTT.

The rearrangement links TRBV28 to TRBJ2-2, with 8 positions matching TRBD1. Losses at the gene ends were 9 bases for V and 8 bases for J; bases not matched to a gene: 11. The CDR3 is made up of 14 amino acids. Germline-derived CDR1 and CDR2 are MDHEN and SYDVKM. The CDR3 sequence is CASRRGPREGELFF. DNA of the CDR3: TGTGCCAGTCGCAGGGGGCCCCGAGAAGGGGAGCTGTTTTTT.

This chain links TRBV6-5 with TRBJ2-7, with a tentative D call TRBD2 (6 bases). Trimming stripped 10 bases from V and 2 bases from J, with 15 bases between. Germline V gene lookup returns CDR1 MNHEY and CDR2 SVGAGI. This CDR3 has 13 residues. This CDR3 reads CATAGGVPYEQYF. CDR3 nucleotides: TGTGCCACAGCCGGCGGGGTCCCCTACGAGCAGTACTTC.

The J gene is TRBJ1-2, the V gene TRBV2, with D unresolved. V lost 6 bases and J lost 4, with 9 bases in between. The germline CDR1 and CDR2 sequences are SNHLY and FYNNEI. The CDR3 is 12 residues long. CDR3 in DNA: TGTGCCAGCAGCCGGGAGGGCTATGGCTACACCTTC. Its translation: CASSREGYGYTF.

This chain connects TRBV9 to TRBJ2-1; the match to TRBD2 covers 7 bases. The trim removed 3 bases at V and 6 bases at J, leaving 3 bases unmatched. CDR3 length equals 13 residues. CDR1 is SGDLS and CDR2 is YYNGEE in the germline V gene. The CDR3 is CASSATSRNEQFF. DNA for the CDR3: TGTGCCAGCAGCGCGACTAGCCGCAATGAGCAGTTCTTC.

CDR3 amino acids: CASSPKTGTNSPLHF. CDR3 DNA: TGTGCCAGCAGCCCGAAGACAGGAACTAATTCACCCCTCCACTTT. This chain links TRBV2 with TRBJ1-6, with D possibly TRBD1 on 6 matching bases. From germline, CDR1 is SNHLY and CDR2 FYNNEI. This CDR3 region has 15 residues. V was clipped by 6 bases and J by 6 bases, with 15 bases between them.

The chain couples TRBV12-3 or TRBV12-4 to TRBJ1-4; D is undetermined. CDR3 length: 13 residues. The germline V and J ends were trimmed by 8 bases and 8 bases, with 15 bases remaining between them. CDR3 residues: CASATNSQEKLFF. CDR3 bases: TGTGCCAGCGCCACCAACAGTCAGGAAAAACTGTTTTTT.

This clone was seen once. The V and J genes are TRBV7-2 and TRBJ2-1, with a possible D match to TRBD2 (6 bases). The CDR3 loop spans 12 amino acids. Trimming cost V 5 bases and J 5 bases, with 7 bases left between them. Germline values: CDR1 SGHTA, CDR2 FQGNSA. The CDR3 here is CASSGGHNEQFF. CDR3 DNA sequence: TGTGCCAGCAGCGGAGGGCACAATGAGCAGTTCTTC.

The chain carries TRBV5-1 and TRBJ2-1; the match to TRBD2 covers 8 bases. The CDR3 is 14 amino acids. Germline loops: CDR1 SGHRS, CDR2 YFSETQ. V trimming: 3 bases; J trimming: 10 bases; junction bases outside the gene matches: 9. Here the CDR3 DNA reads TGCGCCAGCAGCTGGGGGACTAGTCCTTCAGAGCAGTTCTTC. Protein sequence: CASSWGTSPSEQFF.

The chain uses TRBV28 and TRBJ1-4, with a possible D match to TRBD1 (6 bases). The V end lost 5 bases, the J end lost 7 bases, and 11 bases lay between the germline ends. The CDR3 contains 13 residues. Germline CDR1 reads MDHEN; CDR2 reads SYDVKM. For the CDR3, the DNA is TGTGCCAGCAGTCTAGGGGGGGGTGAAAAACTGTTTTTT. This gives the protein CASSLGGGEKLFF.

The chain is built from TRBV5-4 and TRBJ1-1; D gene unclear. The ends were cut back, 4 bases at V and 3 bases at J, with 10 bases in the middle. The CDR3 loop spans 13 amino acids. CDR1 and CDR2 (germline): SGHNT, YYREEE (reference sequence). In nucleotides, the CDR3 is TGTGCCAGCAGCCCGGAGGGAGACACTGAAGCTTTCTTT. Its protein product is CASSPEGDTEAFF.

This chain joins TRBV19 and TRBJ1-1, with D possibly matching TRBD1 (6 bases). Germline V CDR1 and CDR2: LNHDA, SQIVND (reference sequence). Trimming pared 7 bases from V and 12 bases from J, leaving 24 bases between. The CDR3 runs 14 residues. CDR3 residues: CASTSSPRLGGTFF. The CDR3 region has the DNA TGTGCCAGTACCTCATCCCCCCGTTTAGGGGGAACTTTCTTT.

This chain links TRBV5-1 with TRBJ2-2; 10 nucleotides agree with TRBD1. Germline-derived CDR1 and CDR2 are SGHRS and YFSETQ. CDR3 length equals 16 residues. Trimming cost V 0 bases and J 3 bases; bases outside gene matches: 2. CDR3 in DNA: TGCGCCAGCAGCTTGGAGGGACAGGGGTACACCGGGGAGCTGTTTTTT. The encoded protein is CASSLEGQGYTGELFF.